This T cell receptor (beta chain) appears in the sequencing data of a study of T cells in Graves' hyperthyroidism and ophthalmopathy (dated by TCRdb to 2018 to 2020). Regarding the study in general: Peripheral blood was collected at initial diagnosis, before any treatment. Following sampling, methimazole starting at 30 mg daily was given to hyperthyroidism patients, and high-dose intravenous methylprednisolone was given to ophthalmopathy patients. The paper describes TCR Vbeta CDR3 sequencing of around 130 peripheral blood samples, made up of about 40 ophthalmopathy patients, roughly 80 hyperthyroidism patients and 17 progressor patients. The 100 discovery patients were randomly divided into training and test sets at a 7:3 ratio. The study also compared thyroid tissue and blood T-cell repertoires from five or six Graves' hyperthyroidism patients. Whether ophthalmopathy could be predicted prospectively was tested in an independent validation cohort made up of roughly 20 hyperthyroidism patients plus 17 patients who later progressed to ophthalmopathy. To identify distinguishing TCR V-J signatures, a discovery cohort of 95 to 100 patients was used, comprising 40 to 45 with Graves' ophthalmopathy and 57 with stable Graves' hyperthyroidism. Study-level results and caveats: In validation, the model predicted progression to ophthalmopathy a median of roughly 6.1 months before onset, with over 55% sensitivity and 72.22% specificity. Most expanded thyroid clonotypes (frequency above 0.001) were also detected in blood, suggesting blood repertoires may reflect thyroid immune responses. No statistical method was used to set the sample size in advance, and investigators knew the group allocation. Ophthalmopathy was separated from stable hyperthyroidism by a 13 V-J signature model, with approximately 86% sensitivity and roughly 81% specificity obtained in cross-validation and 80%/75% obtained in testing.

Reading the germline V gene gives CDR1 MNHNS and CDR2 SASEGT. V is cut back by 8 bases and J by 0 bases, with 12 bases in the junction unmatched. The CDR3 goes from the cysteine to the phenylalanine over 18 residues. Only CDR3 DNA remains: 54 bases, in frame from the first base. In the ophthalmopathy patients, disease was moderately to severely active, with a Clinical Activity Score of 3 or more, a NOSPECS grade of 4 or more, and a duration of less than 3 months. Exclusion was applied to patients with uncontrolled infections, other autoimmune diseases, pregnancy or lactation. Diagnoses were established on the basis of clinical symptoms, serum thyroxine and TRAb, thyroid ultrasound, and orbital computed tomography. PBMCs were separated from 8 to 10 ml of fresh peripheral blood using Ficoll-Paque density gradient centrifugation. Total RNA was extracted with Trizol reagent, and quality was checked on an Agilent 2100 Bioanalyzer.

About this clonotype: The specificity of this receptor is unknown. No base-level quality is on record; no much larger clone is a single base apart.

Amplification of TCR beta CDR3 regions was carried out from RNA transcripts. For the first round of RT-PCR on the TCR CDR3, the HTBI primer set was used together with the Qiagen OneStep RT-PCR kit. Libraries were constructed in a second round of multiplex PCR, after which size selection and purification were performed. Paired-end sequencing of the libraries was performed with 100 bp reads on an Illumina HiSeq2000. As for the original processing: SOAPnuke was used to process the raw data, with reads discarded if the reads contained adapters or uncalled bases, had a mean Phred below 15, or lacked an exact constant-primer or identifier match. High-quality paired reads were merged with COPE v1.2.5, and unique nucleotide sequences were defined as clonotypes. Clonotypes were aligned to IMGT TRBV, TRBD and TRBJ reference segments using MiTCR v1.1. The analysis included only V-J combinations with a frequency above 0.0001, which together covered around 99% of the repertoires. The TCS score was defined as the ratio of F50 (clonal expansion) to E x V (chaos), calculated using BLOSUM62-based TCRdist between CDR3 peptides within each V-J. Welch's t-statistics and random forest reduced just over 500 V-J features to 13, which were used in a naive Bayes classifier (R e1071). TCRdb's own reprocessing of the public reads used fastp at Q25 and MiXCR and kept productive beta chains. Every distinct CDR3 protein forms one entry, paired with its most common genes and DNA. TCRdb, rather than the study authors, made the V and J calls. This sample is represented by some 550,000 distinct CDR3 sequences; about a sixth of them were singletons. About 3.5% of the sample lies in the top ten.

This TCR was sampled from a woman between 40 and 50 years old with Graves' ophthalmopathy. The chain joins TRBV6-1 to TRBJ1-6; TRBD1 lines up with 8 middle nucleotides. Sequencing was carried out using blood. The sequenced DNA is TGTGCCAGCGCAACACCGACAGGGGCGAGCTCCTATAATTCACCCCTCCACTTT. This codes for CASATPTGASSYNSPLHF.